The TCR beta chain described here comes from a study of control samples from healthy donors and cancer patients. Trimming at V came to 4 bases and at J to 2 bases, leaving 9 bases not matched to a gene. Germline CDR1 reads SGHNT; CDR2 reads YYREEE (reference sequence). The CDR3 runs 17 residues. Libraries were prepared by immunoSEQ multiplex PCR; TCRdb keeps only in-frame clonotypes and omits some of them. The table has some 100,000 clones, around nine tenths seen once; the top ten hold about 4.2%. Source material: blood. This receptor was identified in a human donor in good health. The donor label of this sample is uncertain. V usage is TRBV5-4 and J usage is TRBJ2-1, with 10 bases lining up with TRBD1. CDR3 DNA: TGTGCCAGCAGCCCCGGGGGACAGGGGAAGACCTACAATGAGCAGTTCTTC. Its protein product is CASSPGGQGKTYNEQFF.